This TCR beta chain was captured by sequencing in a study of T cells in localized non-small cell lung cancer. Study-level findings and limits: Paired adjacent lung recovered a median around 59 of the top 100 tumor clones. Measurement of T cell clonality placed uninvolved adjacent lung highest, above the level in tumor.

About this clone: The antigen remains unidentified.

Clones were sequenced by immunoSEQ multiplex PCR, and TCRdb holds only the in-frame ones, with some missing. The data contain tens of thousands of clones, about four fifths of them singletons. This TCR came from a female donor over 55 with stage I lung adenocarcinoma. The sequences come from peripheral blood, collected before any cancer treatment.

CDR3 DNA sequence: TGCGCCAGCAGCCCAGGACGGGCGGGGGGGCAGGGAGGCACAGATACGCAGTATTTT. Amino acid sequence: CASSPGRAGGQGGTDTQYF. J is TRBJ2-3 and V is TRBV5-1, with 9 bases matching TRBD2. The CDR3 length is 19 residues. Looked up from germline, CDR1 is SGHRS and CDR2 is YFSETQ. V shed 4 bases and J 1 base; nucleotides not matched to a gene: 16.